A selection of T cell receptor beta chains follows, all from one sample in a study of blood T cell repertoires in COVID-19. Profiled with immunoSEQ multiplex PCR; TCRdb holds only in-frame clones, not every one. This table has 92,000 or so clones, 60% to 80% appearing once. The sample taken for sequencing was peripheral blood. These receptors were taken from a woman aged 80 or over with acute or convalescent COVID-19. CDR3s include the opening cysteine and the closing phenylalanine or tryptophan. Each record gives: J gene, V gene, CDR3 length, D gene, clone size, CDR3 DNA, CDR3 protein. The D gene is left open where the match is weak. The size of a clone is reported for some rows only, either as once, few or many, or as a class for expanded clones.

TRBJ1-4,TRBV9,15,NA,few,TGTGCCAGCAGCGCCGAGGGGCAGGGGTATGAAAAACTGTTTTTT,CASSAEGQGYEKLFF
TRBJ1-1,TRBV4-3,15,NA,few,TGCGCCAGCAGCCAAGATACTGCGGGAAACACTGAAGCTTTCTTT,CASSQDTAGNTEAFF
TRBJ1-5,TRBV18,14,NA,few,TGTGCCAGCTCACCTGGGGCGGACGCGAAGCCCCAGCATTTT,CASSPGADAKPQHF
TRBJ2-5,TRBV27,12,NA,NA,TGTGCCAGCAGTCCTACAGGGGAGACCCAGTACTTC,CASSPTGETQYF
TRBJ1-1,TRBV10-3,14,TRBD1,NA,TGTGCCATCAGCATCGGGACAGACAACACTGAAGCTTTCTTT,CAISIGTDNTEAFF
TRBJ2-2,TRBV14,17,NA,NA,TGTGCCAGCAGCCAAGTACCTTACCCCCGAGGCACCGGGGAGCTGTTTTTT,CASSQVPYPRGTGELFF
TRBJ2-3,TRBV6-1,13,NA,once,TGTGCCAGCAGTGATCCGGGAACAGATACGCAGTATTTT,CASSDPGTDTQYF
TRBJ2-5,TRBV6-5,14,TRBD1,NA,TGTGCCAGCAGCTTGGACAGGCTAGAGCAGACCCAGTACTTC,CASSLDRLEQTQYF
TRBJ1-6,TRBV20-1,13,NA,many,TGCAGTGCTATTGAGAGGTCGGATTCACCCCTCCACTTT,CSAIERSDSPLHF
TRBJ1-4,TRBV30,14,NA,NA,TGTGCCTGGAGTGTAACCAGGCCCAATGAAAAACTGTTTTTT,CAWSVTRPNEKLFF
TRBJ2-2,TRBV24-1,17,TRBD1,once,TGTGCCACCAGTGATGACTCGACAGGGCCGAACACCGGGGAGCTGTTTTTT,CATSDDSTGPNTGELFF
TRBJ1-1,TRBV18,13,TRBD1,NA,TGTGCCAGCTCCTTGGACAGGGTCACTGAAGCTTTCTTT,CASSLDRVTEAFF
TRBJ2-1,TRBV4-2,19,TRBD2,NA,TGTGCCAGCAGCCTTGAAACTACCGGGACTAGCGGGGGGATCGATGAGCAGTTCTTC,CASSLETTGTSGGIDEQFF
TRBJ1-2,TRBV28,14,NA,NA,TGTGCCAGCAGTTTGCCCGGGGAGTTCTATGGCTACACCTTC,CASSLPGEFYGYTF
TRBJ2-7,TRBV27,15,TRBD1,NA,TGTGCCAGCAGTTTAGGGGCAGGGGGCTCCTACGAGCAGTACTTC,CASSLGAGGSYEQYF
TRBJ2-5,TRBV5-1,15,TRBD2,NA,TGCGCCAGCAGGACGACTAGCGGGGGACAAGAGACCCAGTACTTC,CASRTTSGGQETQYF
TRBJ2-4,TRBV28,14,NA,NA,TGTGCCAGCAGTTCGTGGGGGACTAAAAACATTCAGTACTTC,CASSSWGTKNIQYF
TRBJ2-3,TRBV14,14,NA,NA,TGTGCCAGCAGCTGGGCTTATAGTGCAGATACGCAGTATTTT,CASSWAYSADTQYF
TRBJ2-2,TRBV6-5,14,NA,NA,TGTGCCAGCACGCCAGGGACTAACACCGGGGAGCTGTTTTTT,CASTPGTNTGELFF
TRBJ1-6,TRBV29-1,16,TRBD1,once,TGCAGCGTTGAGAAAAGTGAGGGACAGCGTAATTCACCCCTCCACTTT,CSVEKSEGQRNSPLHF
TRBJ1-1,TRBV11-2,14,NA,NA,TGTGCCAGCAGCTTAGTGGCGGGGAGCACTGAAGCTTTCTTT,CASSLVAGSTEAFF
TRBJ2-5,TRBV30,17,TRBD2,NA,TGTGCCTGGAGTGTACTTGGGCTGACTAGCGGGGGAGAGACCCAGTACTTC,CAWSVLGLTSGGETQYF
TRBJ2-3,TRBV9,14,NA,NA,TGTGCCAGCAGCCCAACACCGACAGAAGATACGCAGTATTTT,CASSPTPTEDTQYF
TRBJ1-1,TRBV6-5,14,TRBD1,NA,TGTGCCAGCAGTTACCCGGGACAGGGAATGTTGACTTTCTTT,CASSYPGQGMLTFF
TRBJ1-5,TRBV30,14,NA,NA,TGTGCCTGGAGCCTTGGGGCCGGGAGTCAGCCCCAGCATTTT,CAWSLGAGSQPQHF
TRBJ2-2,TRBV5-1,15,NA,NA,TGCGCCAGCAGCTTGGGGGCAACGAACACCGGGGAGCTGTTTTTT,CASSLGATNTGELFF
TRBJ1-6,TRBV21-1,16,NA,NA,TGTGCCAGCAGAAAAATTAGAGTCTCCTATAATTCACCCCTCCACTTT,CASRKIRVSYNSPLHF
TRBJ1-5,TRBV28,14,NA,NA,TGTGCCATCGAGGGGGGGTATAGCAATCAGCCCCAGCATTTT,CAIEGGYSNQPQHF
TRBJ1-2,TRBV19,14,NA,few,TGTGCCAGTACATCATGGGGCTCTAACTATGGCTACACCTTC,CASTSWGSNYGYTF
TRBJ2-2,TRBV3-1/TRBV3-2,15,TRBD2,many,TGTGCCAGCAGCCGCGGGGGTAGTAGGACCGGGGAGCTGTTTTTT,CASSRGGSRTGELFF
TRBJ1-4,TRBV27,15,TRBD1,NA,TGTGCCAGCAGTTTTAAGGGGGCTTTCGGGGAAAAACTGTTTTTT,CASSFKGAFGEKLFF
TRBJ2-7,TRBV4-2,15,TRBD2,NA,TGTGCCAGCAGCCAAATAGCGGGGGCATTCTACGAGCAGTACTTC,CASSQIAGAFYEQYF
TRBJ2-7,TRBV6-2/TRBV6-3,15,NA,NA,TGTGCCAGCAGTAGCATGGGGGCCGCATACTACGAGCAGTACTTC,CASSSMGAAYYEQYF
TRBJ1-2,TRBV11-2,15,NA,NA,TGTGCCAGCAGCTCGGGAGACAGATTGAGTAGGGGCTACACCTTC,CASSSGDRLSRGYTF
TRBJ1-1,TRBV5-5,16,NA,once,TGTGCCAGCAGCTCACTATCCCTCGCCGGGAACACTGAAGCTTTCTTT,CASSSLSLAGNTEAFF
TRBJ1-2,TRBV6-5,15,NA,NA,TGTGCCAGCAGCCCCATCCGACAGATTGTTAAGGGCTACACCTTC,CASSPIRQIVKGYTF
TRBJ1-2,TRBV7-9,14,NA,many,TGTGCCAGCAGCTTGCTGGACAGTAACTATGGCTACACCTTC,CASSLLDSNYGYTF
TRBJ2-2,TRBV7-9,17,NA,NA,TGTGCCAGCAGCTTACCCTCAGGGCTAATGAACACCGGGGAGCTGTTTTTT,CASSLPSGLMNTGELFF
TRBJ2-3,TRBV20-1,15,NA,few,TGCAGTGCTAGTCAGGGGACGGAACACTTAGATACGCAGTATTTT,CSASQGTEHLDTQYF
TRBJ2-1,TRBV18,14,TRBD1,NA,TGTGCCAGCTCACCAACGACAGGGGAGGATGAGCAGTTCTTC,CASSPTTGEDEQFF